The sequence of this T cell receptor (beta chain) was determined in a study of blood T cell repertoires in COVID-19. Across the study: COVID-19 samples from acute and convalescent phases originated in the United States, Italy and Spain. PBMCs, B-cell-depleted T cells, or T cells were the source of the cDNA or gDNA that made up the material.

The germline V and J ends were trimmed by 1 base and 8 bases, with 16 bases remaining between them. Germline-derived CDR1 and CDR2 are SGHTS and YDEGEE. The CDR3 has 14 amino acids. This clone was counted a few times. In the original processing: Reference gene primer amplification in the assay estimated nucleated cell counts. Using immunoSEQ multiplex PCR, the repertoire was profiled, and TCRdb retains in-frame clones only, with some absent. That table gives V, J and clone size, and the DNA gave D and trimming. There are around 100,000 clones in the sample; about 90% occur only once, and approximately 7% lies in the top ten.

This chain joins TRBV5-8 and TRBJ2-7; D might be TRBD1 (6 bases). The sequenced sample was peripheral blood. This clonotype was obtained from a man aged 25 to 40 in a cohort sampled during active COVID-19. The chain's CDR3 is CASSLSRGPGKQYF. DNA of the CDR3: TGTGCCAGCAGCTTGTCCAGGGGCCCAGGAAAGCAGTACTTC.